A selection of T cell receptor beta chains follows, all from one sample in a study of T cells in Graves' hyperthyroidism and ophthalmopathy. From the multiplex PCR reads, TCRdb called clonotypes with MiXCR, one entry per CDR3 protein. This table has some 400,000 distinct CDR3 sequences, about 18% appearing once. Sequencing was carried out using blood. All receptors come from a woman between 18 and 29 years old with Graves' hyperthyroidism. Both conserved end residues are part of each CDR3. Fields, in order: V gene, D gene, J gene, CDR3 length, clone size, CDR3 DNA, CDR3 protein. The D gene is left open where the match is weak. Expanded clones are given a class, and other clones once, few, many or no size at all.

TRBV10-1	TRBD1	TRBJ1-5	15	.	TGCGCCAGCACCCCTGGGGACAGCGCCAATCAGCCCCAGCATTTT	CASTPGDSANQPQHF
TRBV20-1	.	TRBJ1-2	13	many	TGCAGTGCTAGGCCGGGTACGCACTATGGCTACACCTTC	CSARPGTHYGYTF
TRBV30	.	TRBJ1-5	15	many	TGTGCCTGGAGCGAGTGGGTCAGGGGCGAGCAGCCCCAGCATTTT	CAWSEWVRGEQPQHF
TRBV5-6	.	TRBJ2-7	12	few	TGTGCCAGCAGCTGGGGAGTTTACGAGCAGTACTTC	CASSWGVYEQYF
TRBV24-1	.	TRBJ1-1	14	.	TGTGCCACCAGTGATTTGGGGGGTCCCGCTGAAGCTTTCTTT	CATSDLGGPAEAFF
TRBV12-3/TRBV12-4	.	TRBJ2-5	15	.	TGTGCCAGCAGTTTAGGGTACGGGCCACAAGAGACCCAGTACTTC	CASSLGYGPQETQYF
TRBV11-2	TRBD2	TRBJ2-5	15	few	TGTGCCAGCAGCCCGGCGGGGGGCCTAGGGGAGACCCAGTACTTC	CASSPAGGLGETQYF
TRBV18	TRBD2	TRBJ2-7	16	few	TGTGCCAGCTCACCAAGTTCGCTAGCGGGTCCCTACGAGCAGTACTTC	CASSPSSLAGPYEQYF
TRBV10-3	.	TRBJ1-3	14	many	TGTGCCATCAGTGATTCGGGGTTTGGAAACACCATATATTTT	CAISDSGFGNTIYF
TRBV20-1	.	TRBJ2-5	15	.	TGCAGTGCTAGCAACCCCAGCGGAGGGGCGGAGACCCAGTACTTC	CSASNPSGGAETQYF
TRBV6-1	.	TRBJ2-2	16	few	TGTGCCAGCAGTGCTAAGGGGGGGCTAAACACCGGGGAGCTGTTTTTT	CASSAKGGLNTGELFF
TRBV6-2/TRBV6-3	.	TRBJ1-2	15	.	TGTGCCAGCAGTAACCCGGACTACTACCTCTATGGCTACACCTTC	CASSNPDYYLYGYTF
TRBV24-1	TRBD1	TRBJ1-2	13	many	TGTGCCACCAACCCAGGGGGGAACTATGGCTACACCTTC	CATNPGGNYGYTF
TRBV4-1	.	TRBJ1-2	14	many	TGCGCCAGCAGCCATTTCGGGGGGTACTATGGCTACACCTTC	CASSHFGGYYGYTF
TRBV20-1	TRBD2	TRBJ2-7	15	many	TGCAGTGCTACGAGTCTAGCGGGATATAAATACGAGCAGTACTTC	CSATSLAGYKYEQYF
TRBV11-3	.	TRBJ1-1	13	few	TGTGCCAGCAGCTTAGGAGGTGACACTGAAGCTCTCTTT	CASSLGGDTEALF